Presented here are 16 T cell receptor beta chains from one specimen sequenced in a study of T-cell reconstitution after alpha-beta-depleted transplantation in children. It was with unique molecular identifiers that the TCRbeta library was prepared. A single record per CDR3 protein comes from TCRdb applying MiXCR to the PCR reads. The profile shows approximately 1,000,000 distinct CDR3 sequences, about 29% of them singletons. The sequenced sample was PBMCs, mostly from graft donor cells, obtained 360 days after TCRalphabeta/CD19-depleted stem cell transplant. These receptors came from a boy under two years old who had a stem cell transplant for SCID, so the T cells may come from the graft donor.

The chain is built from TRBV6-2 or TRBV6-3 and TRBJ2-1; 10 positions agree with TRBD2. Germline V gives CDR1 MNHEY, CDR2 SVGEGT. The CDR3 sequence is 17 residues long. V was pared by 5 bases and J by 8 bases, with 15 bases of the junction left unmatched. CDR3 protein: CASSRAIAGGVMDEQFF. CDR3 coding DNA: TGTGCCAGCAGTCGGGCTATAGCGGGGGGTGTTATGGATGAGCAGTTCTTC.

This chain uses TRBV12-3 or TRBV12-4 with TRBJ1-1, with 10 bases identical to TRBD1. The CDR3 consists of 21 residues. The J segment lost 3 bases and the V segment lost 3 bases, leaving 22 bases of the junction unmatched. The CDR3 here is CASSFQGKKLGTGAVDTEAFF. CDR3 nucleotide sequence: TGTGCCAGCAGTTTTCAGGGCAAGAAGCTTGGGACAGGGGCAGTGGACACTGAAGCTTTCTTT.

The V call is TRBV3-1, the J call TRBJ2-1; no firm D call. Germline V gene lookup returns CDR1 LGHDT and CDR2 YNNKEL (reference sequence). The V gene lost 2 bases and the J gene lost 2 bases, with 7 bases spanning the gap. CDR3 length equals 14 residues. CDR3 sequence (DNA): TGTGCCAGCAGCCAACGCGGCCCCTACAATGAGCAGTTCTTC. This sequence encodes CASSQRGPYNEQFF.

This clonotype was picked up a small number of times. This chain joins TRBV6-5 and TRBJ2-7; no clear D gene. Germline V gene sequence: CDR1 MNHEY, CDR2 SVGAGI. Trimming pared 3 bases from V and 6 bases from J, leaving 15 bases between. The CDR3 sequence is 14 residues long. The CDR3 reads CASSYWVASGEQYF. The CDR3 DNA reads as TGTGCCAGCAGTTATTGGGTGGCCTCCGGCGAGCAGTACTTC.

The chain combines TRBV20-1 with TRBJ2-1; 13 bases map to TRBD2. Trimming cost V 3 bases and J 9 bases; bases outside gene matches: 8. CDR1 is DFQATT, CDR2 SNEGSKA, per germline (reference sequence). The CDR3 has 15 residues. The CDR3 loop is CSASPLAGGPGEQFF. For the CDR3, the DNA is TGCAGTGCTAGTCCACTAGCGGGGGGGCCTGGTGAGCAGTTCTTC.

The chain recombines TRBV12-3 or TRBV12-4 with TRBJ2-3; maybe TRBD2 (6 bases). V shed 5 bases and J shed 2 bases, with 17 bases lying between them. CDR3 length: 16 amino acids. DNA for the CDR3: TGTGCCAGCAGTGGATGGGTCGGGGGACTCACAGATACGCAGTATTTT. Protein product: CASSGWVGGLTDTQYF.

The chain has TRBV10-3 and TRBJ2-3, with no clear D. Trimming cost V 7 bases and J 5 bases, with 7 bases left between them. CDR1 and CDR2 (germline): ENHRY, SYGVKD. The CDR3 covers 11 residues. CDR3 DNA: TGTGCCATCATGCCCGAAGATACGCAGTATTTT. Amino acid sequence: CAIMPEDTQYF.

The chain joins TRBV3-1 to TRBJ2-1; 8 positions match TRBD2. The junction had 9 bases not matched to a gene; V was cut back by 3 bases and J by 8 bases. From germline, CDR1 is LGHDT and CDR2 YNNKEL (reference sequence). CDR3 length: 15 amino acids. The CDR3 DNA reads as TGTGCCAGCAGCCATCGAGCGACTAGCGTCCATGAGCAGTTCTTC. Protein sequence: CASSHRATSVHEQFF.

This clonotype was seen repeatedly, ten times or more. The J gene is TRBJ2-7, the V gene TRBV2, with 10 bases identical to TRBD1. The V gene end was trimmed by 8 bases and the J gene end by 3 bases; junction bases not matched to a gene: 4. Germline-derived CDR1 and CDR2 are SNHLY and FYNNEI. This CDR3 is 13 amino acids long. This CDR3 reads CASGTGASYEQYF. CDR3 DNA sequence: TGTGCCAGCGGGACAGGGGCGAGCTACGAGCAGTACTTC.

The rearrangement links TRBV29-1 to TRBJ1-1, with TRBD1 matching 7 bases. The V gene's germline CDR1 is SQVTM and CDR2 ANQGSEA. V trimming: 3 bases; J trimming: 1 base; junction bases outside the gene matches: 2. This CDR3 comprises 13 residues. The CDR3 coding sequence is TGCAGCGTTGATCGACAGGGGAACACTGAAGCTTTCTTT. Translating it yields CSVDRQGNTEAFF.

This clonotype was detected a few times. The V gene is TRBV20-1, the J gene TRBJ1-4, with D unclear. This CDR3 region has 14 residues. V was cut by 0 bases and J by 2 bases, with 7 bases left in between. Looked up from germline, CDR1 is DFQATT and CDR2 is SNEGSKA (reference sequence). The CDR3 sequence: CSARDGQTNEKLFF. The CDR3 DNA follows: TGCAGTGCTAGAGATGGGCAGACTAATGAAAAACTGTTTTTT.

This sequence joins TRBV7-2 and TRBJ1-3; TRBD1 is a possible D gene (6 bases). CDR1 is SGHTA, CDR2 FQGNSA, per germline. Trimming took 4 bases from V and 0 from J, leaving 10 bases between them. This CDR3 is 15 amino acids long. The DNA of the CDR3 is TGTGCCAGCAGCTCACAGGGCCTCTCTGGAAACACCATATATTTT. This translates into CASSSQGLSGNTIYF.

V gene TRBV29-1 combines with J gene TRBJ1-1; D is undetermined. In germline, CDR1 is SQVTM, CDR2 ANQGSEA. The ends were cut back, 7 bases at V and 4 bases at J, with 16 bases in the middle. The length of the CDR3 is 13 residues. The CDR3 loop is CSALDWKSTEAFF. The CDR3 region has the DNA TGCAGCGCCTTGGACTGGAAGTCCACTGAAGCTTTCTTT.

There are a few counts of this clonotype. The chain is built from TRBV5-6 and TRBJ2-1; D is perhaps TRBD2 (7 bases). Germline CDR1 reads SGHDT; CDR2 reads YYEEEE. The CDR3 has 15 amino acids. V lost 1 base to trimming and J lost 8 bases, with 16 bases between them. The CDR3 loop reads CASSLQCGGRDEQFF. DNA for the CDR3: TGTGCCAGCAGCTTGCAATGCGGGGGCCGGGATGAGCAGTTCTTC.

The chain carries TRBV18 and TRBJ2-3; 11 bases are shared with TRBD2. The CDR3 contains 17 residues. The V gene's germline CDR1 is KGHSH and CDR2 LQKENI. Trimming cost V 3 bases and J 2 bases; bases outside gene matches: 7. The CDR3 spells CASSPVGTSGTTDTQYF. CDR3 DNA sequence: TGTGCCAGCTCACCTGTTGGGACTAGCGGAACCACAGATACGCAGTATTTT.

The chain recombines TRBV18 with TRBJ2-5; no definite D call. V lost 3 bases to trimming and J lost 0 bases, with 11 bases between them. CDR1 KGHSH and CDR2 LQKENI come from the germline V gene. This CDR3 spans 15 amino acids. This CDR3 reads CASSPTIGDQETQYF. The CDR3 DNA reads TGTGCCAGCTCACCTACCATAGGTGACCAAGAGACCCAGTACTTC.